This is a list of T cell receptor beta chains from one sample in a study of OX40 agonist ivuxolimab in advanced cancers. Here immunoSEQ multiplex PCR was the method, and the copy in TCRdb shows in-frame clones only, minus some. Of tens of thousands of clones in the sample, approximately 87% were seen once. Sequencing used CD4+ or CD8+ T cells sorted from blood, obtained in a trial of the OX40 agonist ivuxolimab. The receptor set was obtained from an adult with an advanced solid tumor such as melanoma, head and neck, liver or kidney cancer. The CDR3 runs from the conserved cysteine through the conserved F or W. The order of the fields is J gene, clone size, V gene, D gene, CDR3 DNA, CDR3 protein. A D gene is named only where the DNA matches it firmly. Not all rows give a size; the values are once, few, many and, for expanded clones, a class.

J: TRBJ2-5
size: NA
V: TRBV7-3
D: NA
DNA: TGTGCCAGCAGCTTAACGGGGGATCAAGAGACCCAGTACTTC
CDR3: CASSLTGDQETQYF

J: TRBJ2-2
size: once
V: TRBV30
D: NA
DNA: TGTGCCTGGAGGGGCGGGACATACAACACCGGGGAGCTGTTTTTT
CDR3: CAWRGGTYNTGELFF

J: TRBJ1-2
size: NA
V: TRBV13
D: TRBD1
DNA: TGTGCCAGCAGCATCGGAAACATCCGACAGGGTACGGGCTCTGGCTACACCTTC
CDR3: CASSIGNIRQGTGSGYTF

J: TRBJ1-3
size: NA
V: TRBV5-5
D: TRBD1
DNA: TGTGCCAGCAGTCGGGACAGTTTAAACACCATATATTTT
CDR3: CASSRDSLNTIYF

J: TRBJ1-4
size: NA
V: TRBV25-1
D: TRBD1
DNA: TGTGCCAGCAGTGATAAAAACAGGGGAGAGACTAATGAAAAACTGTTTTTT
CDR3: CASSDKNRGETNEKLFF

J: TRBJ2-3
size: NA
V: TRBV30
D: NA
DNA: TGTGCCTGGAATCCGACCCGAGGGGCCACAGATACGCAGTATTTT
CDR3: CAWNPTRGATDTQYF

J: TRBJ1-1
size: NA
V: TRBV28
D: NA
DNA: TGTGCCAGCAGTTTACACGCTATACTGAACACTGAAGCTTTCTTT
CDR3: CASSLHAILNTEAFF

J: TRBJ1-3
size: NA
V: TRBV6-1
D: NA
DNA: TGTGCCAGCAGCCCCGGAAGCTCTGGAAACACCATATATTTT
CDR3: CASSPGSSGNTIYF

J: TRBJ1-2
size: few
V: TRBV5-6
D: NA
DNA: TGTGCCAGCAGCTTGAGGGCCTTTTATGGCTACACCTTC
CDR3: CASSLRAFYGYTF

J: TRBJ2-3
size: NA
V: TRBV18
D: NA
DNA: TGTGCCAGCTCACCTTTAGTGGGCCTAAGCACAGATACGCAGTATTTT
CDR3: CASSPLVGLSTDTQYF

J: TRBJ1-3
size: NA
V: TRBV6-6
D: NA
DNA: TGTGCCAGCAGTTACCCGGGCCTATCTGGAAACACCATATATTTT
CDR3: CASSYPGLSGNTIYF

J: TRBJ1-6
size: NA
V: TRBV9
D: TRBD1
DNA: TGTGCCAGCAGCTCGACAGGGGTTGGCTCACCCCTCCACTTT
CDR3: CASSSTGVGSPLHF

J: TRBJ1-5
size: NA
V: TRBV15
D: TRBD1
DNA: TGTGCCACCGCTGGGACAGGGAATCAGCCCCAGCATTTT
CDR3: CATAGTGNQPQHF

J: TRBJ1-6
size: NA
V: TRBV10-3
D: NA
DNA: TGTGCCATCAGTGAGATTCAGAACGGTGGTAATTCACCCCTCCACTTT
CDR3: CAISEIQNGGNSPLHF

J: TRBJ2-1
size: NA
V: TRBV5-6
D: NA
DNA: TGTGCCAGCAGCTGGATGATAGGTGGGGAGCAGTTCTTC
CDR3: CASSWMIGGEQFF

J: TRBJ1-1
size: NA
V: TRBV6-5
D: NA
DNA: TGTGCCAGCAGTGAGGGTACAGCTTTCTTT
CDR3: CASSEGTAFF

J: TRBJ1-1
size: NA
V: TRBV29-1
D: TRBD1
DNA: TGCAGCGTTCGGACAGGGGATGTGACTGAAGCTTTCTTT
CDR3: CSVRTGDVTEAFF

J: TRBJ1-2
size: NA
V: TRBV6-1
D: NA
DNA: TGTGCCAGCAGAGATTCCGCGACCGGCTACACCTTC
CDR3: CASRDSATGYTF

J: TRBJ2-2
size: NA
V: TRBV30
D: TRBD2
DNA: TGTGCCTGGAGCCGCCGCCCGACTAGCGGGGTTAGCGGGGAGCTGTTTTTT
CDR3: CAWSRRPTSGVSGELFF

J: TRBJ1-1
size: NA
V: TRBV18
D: TRBD1
DNA: TGTGCCAGCTCAACTCCCGACAGGGACACTGAAGCTTTCTTT
CDR3: CASSTPDRDTEAFF

J: TRBJ2-3
size: few
V: TRBV29-1
D: NA
DNA: TGCAGCGTTGCGGGGGCGAGCACAGATACGCAGTATTTT
CDR3: CSVAGASTDTQYF

J: TRBJ1-2
size: NA
V: TRBV27
D: TRBD1
DNA: TGTGCCAGCAGTTTATTTACAGGGGAAGGCTATGGCTACACCTTC
CDR3: CASSLFTGEGYGYTF

J: TRBJ1-1
size: NA
V: TRBV4-2
D: NA
DNA: TGTGCCAGCAGCCAACAGGGGCCTCTGGGGAACACTGAAGCTTTCTTT
CDR3: CASSQQGPLGNTEAFF

J: TRBJ1-3
size: once
V: TRBV30
D: NA
DNA: TGTGCCTGGAGGCCACGACCTAAAAACACCATATATTTT
CDR3: CAWRPRPKNTIYF

J: TRBJ1-1
size: NA
V: TRBV19
D: NA
DNA: TGTGCCAGTAGTATAGTCGCAGGAGGCACTGAAGCTTTCTTT
CDR3: CASSIVAGGTEAFF

J: TRBJ2-7
size: NA
V: TRBV11-2
D: NA
DNA: TGTGCCAGCAGCTTAGATTCGGGACTCTCCTACGAGCAGTACTTC
CDR3: CASSLDSGLSYEQYF

J: TRBJ2-7
size: once
V: TRBV30
D: NA
DNA: TGTGCCTGGAGGGGGGACGGCGAGCAGTACTTC
CDR3: CAWRGDGEQYF

J: TRBJ1-6
size: NA
V: TRBV7-9
D: NA
DNA: TGTGCCAGCAGCTCGGGACTCACGTGGGTAACGCCCCTCCACTTT
CDR3: CASSSGLTWVTPLHF

J: TRBJ2-2
size: few
V: TRBV11-2
D: NA
DNA: TGTGCCAGCAGCTTAACAGGGCTCGCGAACACCGGGGAGCTGTTTTTT
CDR3: CASSLTGLANTGELFF

J: TRBJ2-7
size: NA
V: TRBV13
D: TRBD1
DNA: TGTGCCAGCAGCCTGCGACAGGGGACTTTTTCCTACGAGCAGTACTTC
CDR3: CASSLRQGTFSYEQYF

J: TRBJ2-5
size: NA
V: TRBV11-2
D: NA
DNA: TGTGCCAGCAGCTCGTCAGGGGCCGGAGGGGAGACCCAGTACTTC
CDR3: CASSSSGAGGETQYF

J: TRBJ1-4
size: once
V: TRBV10-3
D: TRBD1
DNA: TGTGCCATCAGTGATTTGGACAGGGCGAATGAAAAACTGTTTTTT
CDR3: CAISDLDRANEKLFF

J: TRBJ1-6
size: NA
V: TRBV6-6
D: NA
DNA: TGTGCCAGCAGAACCGTTTCACCCCTCCACTTT
CDR3: CASRTVSPLHF

J: TRBJ1-6
size: NA
V: TRBV2
D: NA
DNA: TGTGCCAGCCGAAGGGGAGTTGGATCACCCCTCCACTTT
CDR3: CASRRGVGSPLHF

J: TRBJ2-6
size: once
V: TRBV25-1
D: NA
DNA: TGTGCCAGCAGTGAGGCAGGGACCAACGTCCTGACTTTC
CDR3: CASSEAGTNVLTF

J: TRBJ1-1
size: NA
V: TRBV5-1
D: TRBD1
DNA: TGCGCCAGCAGCCTGGGAATAAGGACAGGGAAAGCTTTCTTT
CDR3: CASSLGIRTGKAFF

J: TRBJ2-3
size: NA
V: TRBV5-1
D: NA
DNA: TGCGCCAGCAGCTTGGACATCAGCCCAGATACGCAGTATTTT
CDR3: CASSLDISPDTQYF

J: TRBJ1-6
size: NA
V: TRBV7-8
D: TRBD1
DNA: TGTGCCAGCAGCTATCTCCCGGGACAGTATAATTCACCCCTCCACTTT
CDR3: CASSYLPGQYNSPLHF

J: TRBJ2-2
size: NA
V: TRBV19
D: NA
DNA: TGTGCCAGTAGTTCAGTCAGGGAGAACACCGGGGAGCTGTTTTTT
CDR3: CASSSVRENTGELFF

J: TRBJ1-2
size: NA
V: TRBV30
D: NA
DNA: TGTGCCTGGAGAGGGAGTAACTATGGCTACACCTTC
CDR3: CAWRGSNYGYTF

J: TRBJ1-1
size: NA
V: TRBV6-5
D: TRBD1
DNA: TGTGCCAGCAGGACGGGACAGGGGGACACTGAAGCTTTCTTT
CDR3: CASRTGQGDTEAFF

J: TRBJ2-7
size: NA
V: TRBV6-5
D: NA
DNA: TGTGCCAGCAGACAAGACAACTCCTACGAGCAGTACTTC
CDR3: CASRQDNSYEQYF

J: TRBJ1-2
size: NA
V: TRBV10-3
D: TRBD1
DNA: TGTGCCATCAGCAGACAGGGATCCTCCTATGGCTACACCTTC
CDR3: CAISRQGSSYGYTF

J: TRBJ2-3
size: NA
V: TRBV27
D: TRBD2
DNA: TGTGCCAGCAGGAAGAGACTAGCGGGGATCACAGATACGCAGTATTTT
CDR3: CASRKRLAGITDTQYF

J: TRBJ1-1
size: NA
V: TRBV15
D: NA
DNA: TGTGCCACCAGCAGCCAAAAATCTCCTAACACTGAAGCTTTCTTT
CDR3: CATSSQKSPNTEAFF

J: TRBJ1-2
size: NA
V: TRBV10-3
D: NA
DNA: TGTGCCATCAGGAACCAACAGGGTAGCTACACCTTC
CDR3: CAIRNQQGSYTF

J: TRBJ2-6
size: NA
V: TRBV28
D: NA
DNA: TGTGCCAGCAGTTTGTATAACTCTGGGGCCAACGTCCTGACTTTC
CDR3: CASSLYNSGANVLTF

J: TRBJ2-5
size: NA
V: TRBV11-3
D: TRBD1
DNA: TGTGCCAGCAGCCGAGGACAGGGGGCGAACCAAGAGACCCAGTACTTC
CDR3: CASSRGQGANQETQYF

J: TRBJ2-1
size: NA
V: TRBV7-9
D: NA
DNA: TGTGCCAGCAGCTTATCAGGGTATCGTGAGCAGTTCTTC
CDR3: CASSLSGYREQFF

J: TRBJ1-1
size: NA
V: TRBV28
D: NA
DNA: TGTGCCAGCAGTTTACCGGCAGGGACCTTGAACACTGAAGCTTTCTTT
CDR3: CASSLPAGTLNTEAFF

J: TRBJ1-1
size: NA
V: TRBV5-5
D: NA
DNA: TGTGCCAGCAGCTTCGGGCCAAACACTGAAGCTTTCTTT
CDR3: CASSFGPNTEAFF

J: TRBJ2-5
size: NA
V: TRBV14
D: NA
DNA: TGTGCCAGCAGCCGAGGAGGGTCTTTGGAGACCCAGTACTTC
CDR3: CASSRGGSLETQYF

J: TRBJ2-7
size: NA
V: TRBV20-1
D: NA
DNA: TGCAGTGCTAGAGGTACCGACGAGCAGTACTTC
CDR3: CSARGTDEQYF

J: TRBJ2-5
size: NA
V: TRBV5-1
D: TRBD1
DNA: TGCGCCAGCAGTAAAGGGACAGGGCTAGAGACCCAGTACTTC
CDR3: CASSKGTGLETQYF

J: TRBJ2-7
size: once
V: TRBV5-1
D: TRBD1
DNA: TGCGCCAGCAGCTTGGTGGGTCCGGGGACAGGTGCCTACGAGCAGTACTTC
CDR3: CASSLVGPGTGAYEQYF

J: TRBJ1-6
size: NA
V: TRBV27
D: NA
DNA: TGTGCCAGCAGTTTAGAGAGGGGCCTCAATTCACCCCTCCACTTT
CDR3: CASSLERGLNSPLHF

J: TRBJ2-3
size: NA
V: TRBV5-1
D: NA
DNA: TGCGCCAGCAGCTTGATAGGGACAGATACGCAGTATTTT
CDR3: CASSLIGTDTQYF

J: TRBJ2-2
size: NA
V: TRBV19
D: NA
DNA: TGTGCCAGCTCGAGGCGGCTGGACACCGGGGAGCTGTTTTTT
CDR3: CASSRRLDTGELFF

J: TRBJ1-2
size: NA
V: TRBV5-1
D: NA
DNA: TGCGCCAGCCGTATAGACAGATTCCAGTATGGCTACACCTTC
CDR3: CASRIDRFQYGYTF